This TCR beta chain was identified during a study of T cell responses to AZD1222 COVID-19 vaccine. General study results and limits: Spike was spanned by vaccine-associated CD4 TCRs, with dominance at 160-218 and 743-854.

This clone appeared a single time. The antigen remains unidentified. Second doses were pooled across both intervals (about 4 or about 12 weeks). This table comes from immunoSEQ multiplex PCR, and its TCRdb copy is limited to in-frame clones, with some not included. The data hold approximately 300,000 clones, with about 94% observed a single time. The CDR3 loop spans 15 amino acids. The germline gives CDR1 LGHDT, CDR2 YNNKEL (reference sequence). V lost 1 base, J lost 4 bases, and 11 bases lay in between. The rearrangement links TRBV3-1 (or the pseudogene TRBV3-2) to TRBJ1-3; D gene unclear. The sequencing here drew on peripheral blood, taken 28 days after the second AZD1222 dose. This TCR was recovered from an adult who received the AZD1222 COVID-19 vaccine. CDR3 loop: CASSQVLGTGNTIYF. The CDR3 DNA reads as TGTGCCAGCAGCCAAGTTTTGGGAACCGGAAACACCATATATTTT.